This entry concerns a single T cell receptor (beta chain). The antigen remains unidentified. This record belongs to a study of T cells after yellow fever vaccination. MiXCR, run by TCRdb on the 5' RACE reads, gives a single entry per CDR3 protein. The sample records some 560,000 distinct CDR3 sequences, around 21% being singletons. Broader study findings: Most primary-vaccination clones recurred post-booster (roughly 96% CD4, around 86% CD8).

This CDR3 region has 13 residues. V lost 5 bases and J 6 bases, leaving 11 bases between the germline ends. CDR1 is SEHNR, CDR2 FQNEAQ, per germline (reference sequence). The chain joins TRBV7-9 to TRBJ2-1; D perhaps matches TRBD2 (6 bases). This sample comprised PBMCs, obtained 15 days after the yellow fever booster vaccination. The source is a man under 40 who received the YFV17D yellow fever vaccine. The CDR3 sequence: CASSRTNSNEQFF. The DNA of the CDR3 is TGTGCCAGCAGCCGGACTAACAGCAATGAGCAGTTCTTC.